Reported below is one T cell receptor beta chain. Only in-frame clones appear in the TCRdb table, and some are missing; sequencing was by immunoSEQ multiplex PCR. The sample consists of more than 65,000 clones, around 94% of them appearing once. This CDR3 region has 13 residues. The V gene's germline CDR1 is SEHNR and CDR2 FQNEAQ (reference sequence). Losses at the gene ends were 8 bases for V and 2 bases for J; bases not matched to a gene: 6. The sample comes from a study of technical replicates of blood from a handful of donors. Sequencing was performed on T cells isolated from PBMCs. The receptor's source is a human donor in good health. The V gene is TRBV7-9, the J gene TRBJ2-7, with 7 positions matching TRBD2. In DNA form, the CDR3 reads TGTGCCAGCTCAATAAGCGGGGCCTACGAGCAGTACTTC. Translating gives CASSISGAYEQYF.